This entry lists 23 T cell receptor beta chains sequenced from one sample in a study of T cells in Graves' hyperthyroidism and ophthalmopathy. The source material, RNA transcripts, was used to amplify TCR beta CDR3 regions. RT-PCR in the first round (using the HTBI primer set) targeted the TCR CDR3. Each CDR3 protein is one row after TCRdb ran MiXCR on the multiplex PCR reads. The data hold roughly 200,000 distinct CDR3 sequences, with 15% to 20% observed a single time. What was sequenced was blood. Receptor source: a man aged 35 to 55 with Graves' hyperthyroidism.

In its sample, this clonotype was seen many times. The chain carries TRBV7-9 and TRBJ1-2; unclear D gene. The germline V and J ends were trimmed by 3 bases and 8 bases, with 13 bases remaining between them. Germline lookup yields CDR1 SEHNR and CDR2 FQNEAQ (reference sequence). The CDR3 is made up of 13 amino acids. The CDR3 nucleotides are TGTGCCAGCAGCTTCTCCGTCGGGTACGGCTACACCTTC. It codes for CASSFSVGYGYTF. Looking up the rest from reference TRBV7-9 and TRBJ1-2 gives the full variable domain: DTGVSQNPRHKITKRGQNVTFRCDPISEHNRLYWYRQTLGQGPEFLTYFQNEAQLEKSRLLSDRFSAERPKGSFSTLEIQRTEQGDSAMYLCASSFSVGYGYTFGSGTRLTVV.

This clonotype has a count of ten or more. Written as DNA, the CDR3 is TGTGCCAGCAGTTTTACAGGGGCGGGTTCACCCCTCCACTTT. Its protein is CASSFTGAGSPLHF. The chain is built from TRBV2 and TRBJ1-6; TRBD1 aligns across 7 bases. Germline V gene data show CDR1 as SNHLY and CDR2 as FYNNEI. Trimming at V came to 5 bases and at J to 9 bases, leaving 7 bases not matched to a gene. The CDR3 consists of 14 residues.

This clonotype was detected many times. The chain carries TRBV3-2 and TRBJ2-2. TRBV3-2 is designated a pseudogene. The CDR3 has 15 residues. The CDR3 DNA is TGTGCCAGCAGCCAAGTGTGCCCAGTCACCGGGGAGCTGTTTTTT. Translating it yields CASSQVCPVTGELFF.

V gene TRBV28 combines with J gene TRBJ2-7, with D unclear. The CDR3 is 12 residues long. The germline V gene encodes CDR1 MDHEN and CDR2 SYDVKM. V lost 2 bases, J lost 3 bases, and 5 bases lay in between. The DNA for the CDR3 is TGTGCCAGCAGTTTAGAGCTCTACGAGCAGTACTTC. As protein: CASSLELYEQYF.

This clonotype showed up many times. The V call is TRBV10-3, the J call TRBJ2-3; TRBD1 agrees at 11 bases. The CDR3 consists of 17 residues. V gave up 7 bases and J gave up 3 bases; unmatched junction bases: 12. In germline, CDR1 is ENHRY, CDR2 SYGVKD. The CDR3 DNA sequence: TGTGCCATCACCCCCTCCGGGACAGGGGGACGGACAGATACGCAGTATTTT. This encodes CAITPSGTGGRTDTQYF.

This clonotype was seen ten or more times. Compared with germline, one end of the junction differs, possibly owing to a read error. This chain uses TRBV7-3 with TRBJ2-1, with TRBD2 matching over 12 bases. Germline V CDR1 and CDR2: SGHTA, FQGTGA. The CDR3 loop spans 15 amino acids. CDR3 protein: CASSRLAGGPVEQFF. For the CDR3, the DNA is TGCGCCAGCAGCAGGCTAGCGGGGGGGCCGGTTGAGCAGTTCTTC.

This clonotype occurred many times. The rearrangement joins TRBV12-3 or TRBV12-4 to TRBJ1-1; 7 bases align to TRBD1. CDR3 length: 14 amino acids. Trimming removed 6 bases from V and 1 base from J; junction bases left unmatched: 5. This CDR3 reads CASRTGAGNTEAFF. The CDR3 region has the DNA TGTGCCAGCAGAACAGGGGCTGGGAACACTGAAGCTTTCTTT.

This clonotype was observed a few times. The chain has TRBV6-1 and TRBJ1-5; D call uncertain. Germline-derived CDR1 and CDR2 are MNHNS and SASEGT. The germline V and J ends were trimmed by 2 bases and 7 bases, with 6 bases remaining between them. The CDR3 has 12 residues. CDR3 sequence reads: CASSEQVQPQHF. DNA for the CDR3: TGTGCCAGCAGTGAACAGGTGCAGCCCCAGCATTTT.

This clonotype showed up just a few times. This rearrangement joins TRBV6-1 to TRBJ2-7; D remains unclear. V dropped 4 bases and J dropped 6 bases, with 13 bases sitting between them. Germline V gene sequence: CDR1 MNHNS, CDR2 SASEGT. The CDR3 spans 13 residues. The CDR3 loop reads CASSGGQRGEQYF. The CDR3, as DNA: TGTGCCAGCAGTGGCGGCCAGAGAGGCGAGCAGTACTTC.

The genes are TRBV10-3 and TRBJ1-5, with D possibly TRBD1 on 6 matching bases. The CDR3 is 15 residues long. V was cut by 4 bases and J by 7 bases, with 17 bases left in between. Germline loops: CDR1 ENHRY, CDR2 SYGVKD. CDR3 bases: TGTGCCATCAGTGCCGGACAGTACCCTGGACAGCCCCAGCATTTT. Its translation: CAISAGQYPGQPQHF.

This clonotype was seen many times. Here the CDR3 reads CASSVEELGEQYF. In nucleotides, the CDR3 is TGTGCCAGCAGTGTCGAGGAATTGGGGGAGCAGTACTTC. The rearrangement uses TRBV2 and TRBJ2-7; D remains unclear. Germline lookup yields CDR1 SNHLY and CDR2 FYNNEI. V was clipped by 4 bases and J by 7 bases, with 14 bases between them. This CDR3 contains 13 residues.

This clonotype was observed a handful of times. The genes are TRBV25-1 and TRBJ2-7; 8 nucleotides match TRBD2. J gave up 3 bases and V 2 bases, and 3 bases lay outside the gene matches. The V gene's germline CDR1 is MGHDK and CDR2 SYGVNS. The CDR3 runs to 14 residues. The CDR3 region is CASSERGGLYEQYF. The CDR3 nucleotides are TGTGCCAGCAGTGAACGGGGGGGACTCTACGAGCAGTACTTC.

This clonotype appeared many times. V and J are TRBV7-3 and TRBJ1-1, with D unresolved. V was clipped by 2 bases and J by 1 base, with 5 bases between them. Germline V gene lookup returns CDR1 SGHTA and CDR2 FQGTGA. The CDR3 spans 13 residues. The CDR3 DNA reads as TGTGCCAGCAGCTTAGCCGGGAACACTGAAGCTTTCTTT. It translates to CASSLAGNTEAFF.

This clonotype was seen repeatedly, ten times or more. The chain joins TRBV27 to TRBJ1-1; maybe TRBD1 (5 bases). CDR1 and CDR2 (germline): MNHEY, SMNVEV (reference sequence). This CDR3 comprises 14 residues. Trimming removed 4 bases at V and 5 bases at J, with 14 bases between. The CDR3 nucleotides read TGTGCCAGCAGTTCTCAGGGATTGCAAACTGAAGCTTTCTTT. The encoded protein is CASSSQGLQTEAFF.

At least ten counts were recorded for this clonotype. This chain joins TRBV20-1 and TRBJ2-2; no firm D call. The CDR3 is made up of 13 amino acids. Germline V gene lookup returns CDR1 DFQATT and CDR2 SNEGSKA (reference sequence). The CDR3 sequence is CICPGVNTGELFF. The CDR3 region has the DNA TGCATTTGCCCTGGGGTAAACACCGGGGAGCTGTTTTTT.

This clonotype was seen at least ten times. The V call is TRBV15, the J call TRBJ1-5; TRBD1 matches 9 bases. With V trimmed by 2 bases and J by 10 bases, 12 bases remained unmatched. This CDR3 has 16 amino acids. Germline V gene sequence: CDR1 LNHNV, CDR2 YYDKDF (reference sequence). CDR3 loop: CATSRMVGTGSYPQHF. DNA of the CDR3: TGTGCCACCAGCAGAATGGTCGGGACAGGGTCTTATCCCCAGCATTTT.

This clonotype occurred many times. CDR3 sequence reads: CASSPPGRGLYTEAFF. CDR3 bases: TGTGCCAGCTCACCACCAGGACGGGGGCTATATACTGAAGCTTTCTTT. J is TRBJ1-1 and V is TRBV18; perhaps TRBD1 as D (6 bases). This CDR3 is built from 16 residues. Germline loops: CDR1 KGHSH, CDR2 LQKENI. Trimming took off 0 bases at V and 5 bases at J, with 16 bases between the two ends.

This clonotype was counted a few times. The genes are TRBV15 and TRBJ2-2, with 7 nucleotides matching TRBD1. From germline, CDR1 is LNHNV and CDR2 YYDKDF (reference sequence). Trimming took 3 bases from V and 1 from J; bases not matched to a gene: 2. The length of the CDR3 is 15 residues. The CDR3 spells CATSSGDRNTGELFF. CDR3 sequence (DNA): TGTGCCACCAGCAGCGGGGACAGGAACACCGGGGAGCTGTTTTTT.

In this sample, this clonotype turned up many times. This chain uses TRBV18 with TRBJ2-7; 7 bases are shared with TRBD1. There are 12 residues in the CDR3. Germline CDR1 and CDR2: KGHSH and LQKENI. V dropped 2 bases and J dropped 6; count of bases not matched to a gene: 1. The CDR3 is CASSPNRGEQYF. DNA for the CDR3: TGTGCCAGCTCACCAAACAGGGGCGAGCAGTACTTC.

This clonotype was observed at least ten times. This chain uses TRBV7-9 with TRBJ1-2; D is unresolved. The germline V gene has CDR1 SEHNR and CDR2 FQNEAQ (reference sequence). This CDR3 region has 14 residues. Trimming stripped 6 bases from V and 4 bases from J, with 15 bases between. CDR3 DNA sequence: TGTGCCAGCAGGTCCGGGCGGGCTAGCTATGGCTACACCTTC. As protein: CASRSGRASYGYTF.

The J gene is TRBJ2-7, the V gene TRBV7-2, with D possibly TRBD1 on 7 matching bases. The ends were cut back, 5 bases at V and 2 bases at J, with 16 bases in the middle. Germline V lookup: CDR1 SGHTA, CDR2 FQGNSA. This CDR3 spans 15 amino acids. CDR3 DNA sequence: TGTGCCAGCAGCCGGGGGACAGTCACCCCCTACGAGCAGTACTTC. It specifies CASSRGTVTPYEQYF.

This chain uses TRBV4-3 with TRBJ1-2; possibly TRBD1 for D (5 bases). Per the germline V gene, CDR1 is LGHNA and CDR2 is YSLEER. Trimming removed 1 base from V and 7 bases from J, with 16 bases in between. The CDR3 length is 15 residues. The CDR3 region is CASSQARWGSGGYTF. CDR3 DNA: TGCGCCAGCAGCCAAGCCCGGTGGGGGTCAGGTGGCTACACCTTC.

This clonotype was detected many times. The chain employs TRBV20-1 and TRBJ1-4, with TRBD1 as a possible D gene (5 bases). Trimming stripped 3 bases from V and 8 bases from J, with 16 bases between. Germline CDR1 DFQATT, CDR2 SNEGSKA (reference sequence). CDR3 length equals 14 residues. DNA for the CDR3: TGCAGTGCTAGTGGTGCCGACAGCGGGGAAAAACTGTTTTTT. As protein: CSASGADSGEKLFF.